The next 11 T cell receptor beta chains were all read from a single sample in a study of response to subunit inactivated influenza vaccine. TCRdb ran MiXCR on the RT-PCR reads and lists one entry per CDR3 protein. The repertoire consists of roughly 790,000 distinct CDR3 sequences, with less than 25% occurring once and the leading ten covering about 10%. This sample comprised PBMCs from blood, obtained 5 days after vaccination. These receptors all come from a man aged 50 or older who received an inactivated influenza vaccine.

The J gene is TRBJ2-2, the V gene TRBV4-3, with TRBD1 identical over 12 bases. The germline V gene has CDR1 LGHNA and CDR2 YSLEER. V was pared by 6 bases and J by 6 bases, with 5 bases of the junction left unmatched. This CDR3 spans 15 amino acids. The CDR3 coding sequence is TGCGCCAGCAGTCATTGGGACAGGGGGCCCGGGGAGCTGTTTTTT. The encoded protein is CASSHWDRGPGELFF.

The chain employs TRBV28 and TRBJ2-7; D unresolved. CDR1 and CDR2 from the germline V gene are MDHEN and SYDVKM. CDR3 length equals 11 residues. V dropped 6 bases and J dropped 4 bases, with 7 bases sitting between them. The CDR3: CASSRVYEQYF. CDR3 nucleotide sequence: TGTGCCAGCAGCAGAGTTTACGAGCAGTACTTC.

The chain couples TRBV7-6 to TRBJ2-5, with unresolved D. Trimming removed 4 bases from V and 2 bases from J, with 5 bases in between. Germline loops: CDR1 SGHVS, CDR2 FNYEAQ. The CDR3 has 12 residues. The CDR3 sequence: CASSSWQETQYF. Here the CDR3 DNA reads TGTGCCAGCAGCTCGTGGCAAGAGACCCAGTACTTC.

This clonotype came up a few times. The J gene is TRBJ2-5, the V gene TRBV12-3 or TRBV12-4; possible D gene TRBD1, 6 bases. Between the trimmed V and J ends, which lost 3 bases and 3 bases, there was a span of 20 bases. The CDR3 extends over 17 amino acids. The CDR3, as DNA: TGTGCCAGCAGTTTTATCGATCCCGACAGGCACGAAGAGACCCAGTACTTC. Its translation: CASSFIDPDRHEETQYF.

This clonotype showed up just a few times. The J gene is TRBJ1-1, the V gene TRBV12-3 or TRBV12-4; weak D call: TRBD1 (5 bases). Trimming left V 1 base short and J 10 bases short, with 16 bases between. This CDR3 spans 14 amino acids. The CDR3 sequence is CASSLGPRGQGAFF. The DNA of the CDR3 is TGTGCCAGCAGTTTAGGGCCTCGAGGGCAGGGAGCTTTCTTT.

J is TRBJ2-7 and V is TRBV4-1; D may match TRBD1 or TRBD2 (5 bases each). With 4 bases removed from V and 6 bases from J, the gap between germline ends came to 10 bases. The CDR3 length is 12 residues. CDR1 and CDR2 from the germline V gene are MGHRA and YSYEKL. The CDR3 here is CASSLWDGEQYF. The CDR3 DNA reads as TGCGCCAGCAGCCTATGGGACGGCGAGCAGTACTTC.

V usage is TRBV4-3 and J usage is TRBJ2-3; 9 bases line up with TRBD1. The germline V gene has CDR1 LGHNA and CDR2 YSLEER. Trimming cost V 3 bases and J 1 base; bases outside gene matches: 2. The CDR3 covers 15 residues. In DNA form, the CDR3 reads TGCGCCAGCAGCCAGAGGGACAGGGGCACAGATACGCAGTATTTT. Translated, it gives CASSQRDRGTDTQYF.

This clonotype showed up just a few times. The genes are TRBV7-2 and TRBJ2-1, with 8 bases that match TRBD1. The CDR3 contains 15 residues. After removal of 5 bases from V and 10 bases from J, the junction contained 13 bases not matched to a gene. Germline loops: CDR1 SGHTA, CDR2 FQGNSA. The chain's CDR3 is CASSPGTGGLREQFF. CDR3 nucleotides: TGTGCCAGCAGCCCAGGGACAGGTGGACTGCGCGAGCAGTTCTTC.

This clonotype was seen more than once but under ten times. The chain has TRBV29-1 and TRBJ2-1; D uncertain. Trimming removed 4 bases from V and 4 bases from J, with 8 bases in between. The CDR3 runs 12 residues. Germline values: CDR1 SQVTM, CDR2 ANQGSEA. The CDR3 nucleotides are TGCAGCGTTGTTCCCAGTTACAATGAGCAGTTCTTC. Its protein is CSVVPSYNEQFF.

The gene calls are TRBV7-9 and TRBJ2-1; TRBD2 might be the D (6 bases). V was cut by 5 bases and J by 0 bases, with 14 bases left in between. This CDR3 has 16 amino acids. The germline V gene encodes CDR1 SEHNR and CDR2 FQNEAQ (reference sequence). CDR3 bases: TGTGCCAGCAGCCCGAGGGCGGGGAGCTCCTACAATGAGCAGTTCTTC. Translating gives CASSPRAGSSYNEQFF. The full variable domain, in which reference TRBV7-9 and TRBJ2-1 provide the parts outside the CDR3, is DTGVSQNPRHKITKRGQNVTFRCDPISEHNRLYWYRQTLGQGPEFLTYFQNEAQLEKSRLLSDRFSAERPKGSFSTLEIQRTEQGDSAMYLCASSPRAGSSYNEQFFGPGTRLTVL.

This clonotype was seen only a few times. This chain joins TRBV7-2 and TRBJ2-7; unclear D gene. Deletions cut 2 bases from V and 7 bases from J, with 15 bases between. Germline CDR1 is SGHTA and CDR2 is FQGNSA. This CDR3 region has 14 residues. CDR3 loop: CASSLYPLLEEQYF. The CDR3 coding sequence is TGTGCCAGCAGCTTATACCCCCTGCTAGAGGAGCAGTACTTC.